This T cell receptor beta chain was retrieved from a study of PD-L1 blockade in urothelial cancer. Trimming left V 2 bases short and J 1 base short, with 10 bases between. Looked up from germline, CDR1 is MNHEY and CDR2 is SMNVEV (reference sequence). The CDR3 spans 15 residues. The investigators introduced synthetic TCR analog templates into each PCR as spikes. Sequencing was performed with immunoSEQ multiplex PCR; in TCRdb, only in-frame clones are kept and a portion is missing. Of 44,000 or so clones detected, around 88% appear once; the ten largest clones hold almost 4%. The rearrangement uses TRBV27 and TRBJ2-3, with a tentative D call TRBD2 (6 bases). The source is a man older than 75 with urothelial cancer. Here the sequenced sample was PBMCs, taken around atezolizumab (anti-PD-L1) treatment. In DNA form, the CDR3 reads TGTGCCAGCAGTTTACTTCCTAGCGGCACAGATACGCAGTATTTT. Translating it yields CASSLLPSGTDTQYF.